Each of the 9 T cell receptor beta chains below was sequenced from the same sample in a study of T cell responses to AZD1222 COVID-19 vaccine. Assay used: immunoSEQ multiplex PCR; TCRdb lists only in-frame clones, some missing. Of tens of thousands of clones in the sample, less than 95% were seen once. Material: peripheral blood, obtained 28 days after the second AZD1222 dose. Receptors were obtained from an adult who received the AZD1222 COVID-19 vaccine.

This clone was observed a single time. This chain uses TRBV2 with TRBJ2-3; TRBD1 is a possible D gene (6 bases). Germline lookup yields CDR1 SNHLY and CDR2 FYNNEI. Trimming removed 10 bases from V and 5 bases from J, with 13 bases in between. CDR3 length equals 12 residues. The CDR3 DNA reads TGTGCCACAAACAGGGCGGGAGATACGCAGTATTTT. This codes for CATNRAGDTQYF.

The V call is TRBV7-2, the J call TRBJ1-5; tentative D call: TRBD1 (5 bases). The CDR3 spans 16 residues. V gave up 3 bases and J gave up 8 bases, with 20 bases separating them. Looked up from germline, CDR1 is SGHTA and CDR2 is FQGNSA. The CDR3 here is CASSFGAARVWEPQHF. The CDR3 DNA reads as TGTGCCAGCAGCTTTGGGGCGGCGAGGGTGTGGGAGCCCCAGCATTTT.

The gene calls are TRBV10-3 and TRBJ1-6, with 7 bases that match TRBD1. Germline V CDR1 and CDR2: ENHRY, SYGVKD. V shed 1 base, J shed 9 bases, and the junction held 3 bases outside the gene matches. The CDR3 is made up of 14 amino acids. The CDR3, as DNA: TGTGCCATCAGTGAGTACCCAGGGGGTTCACCCCTCCACTTT. Its translation is CAISEYPGGSPLHF.

The chain has TRBV30 and TRBJ1-4; possibly TRBD1 for D (5 bases). This CDR3 has 15 residues. Germline V lookup: CDR1 GTSNPN, CDR2 SVGIG (reference sequence). The ends were cut back, 2 bases at V and 3 bases at J, with 13 bases in the middle. The DNA for the CDR3 is TGTGCCTGGAGTCTCGGGGCAGGACCTAATGAAAAACTGTTTTTT. Translating gives CAWSLGAGPNEKLFF. Using reference TRBV30 and TRBJ1-4 for the parts outside the CDR3, the full variable domain is SQTIHQWPATLVQPVGSPLSLECTVEGTSNPNLYWYRQAAGRGLQLLFYSVGIGQISSEVPQNLSASRPQDRQFILSSKKLLLSDSGFYLCAWSLGAGPNEKLFFGSGTQLSVL.

The rearrangement links TRBV6-5 to TRBJ2-7; a possible D gene is TRBD1 (5 bases). CDR3 length: 13 residues. Germline V lookup: CDR1 MNHEY, CDR2 SVGAGI. The V end was cut by 8 bases, the J end by 1 base, with 12 bases between. The CDR3 DNA reads as TGTGCCAGCCGAGAGTCAGGGTCCTACGAGCAGTACTTC. Translation gives CASRESGSYEQYF.

The chain joins TRBV5-5 to TRBJ2-5, with D tentatively TRBD2 (5 bases). Trimming removed 4 bases from V and 4 bases from J, with 11 bases in between. The CDR3 sequence is 13 residues long. Per germline, CDR1 SGHKS and CDR2 YYEKEE (reference sequence). This chain's CDR3 is CASSLAPVETQYF. The CDR3 coding sequence is TGTGCCAGCAGCCTAGCTCCCGTAGAGACCCAGTACTTC.

V gene TRBV24-1 combines with J gene TRBJ2-1; 10 nucleotides match TRBD1. The CDR3 contains 14 residues. Germline V gene data show CDR1 as KGHDR and CDR2 as SFDVKD. V lost 9 bases, J lost 8 bases, and 9 bases stayed unmatched. The CDR3 DNA is TGTGCCACCCGGGGACAGGGGATTCGGGATGAGCAGTTCTTC. Its translation: CATRGQGIRDEQFF.

This clone was seen just once. J is TRBJ1-1 and V is TRBV5-1; no clear D gene. The CDR3 totals 13 residues. Trimming removed 1 base from V and 1 base from J, with 5 bases in between. The germline V gene encodes CDR1 SGHRS and CDR2 YFSETQ. DNA of the CDR3: TGCGCCAGCAGCTTGCAGCCGAACACTGAAGCTTTCTTT. This translates into CASSLQPNTEAFF. Drawing the rest from reference TRBV5-1 and TRBJ1-1, the complete variable domain is KAGVTQTPRYLIKTRGQQVTLSCSPISGHRSVSWYQQTPGQGLQFLFEYFSETQRNKGNFPGRFSGRQFSNSRSEMNVSTLELGDSALYLCASSLQPNTEAFFGQGTRLTVV.

The V gene is TRBV19, the J gene TRBJ2-3; 10 bases match TRBD2. Germline loops: CDR1 LNHDA, CDR2 SQIVND (reference sequence). The CDR3 spans 15 residues. J lost 6 bases, V lost 6 bases, and 9 bases had no gene match. In DNA form, the CDR3 reads TGTGCCAGTAGAAAAGAGCGGGGGGGCCCGGATACGCAGTATTTT. Translation gives CASRKERGGPDTQYF.